This TCR beta chain was identified in a study of blood T cell repertoires in COVID-19. In its sample, this clone was seen a few times. The CDR3 is made up of 13 amino acids. V lost 5 bases, J lost 2 bases, and 7 bases lay in between. The assay was immunoSEQ multiplex PCR, and TCRdb's table has in-frame clones only and misses some. The data contain about 200,000 clones, about 82% of them seen just once; the ten biggest clones take up 4.5% to 7%. This chain connects TRBV12-3 or TRBV12-4 to TRBJ1-5, with TRBD1 as a possible D gene (6 bases). Source material: PBMCs or T cells enriched from blood (not recorded which). The sequence came from a man aged 35 to 55 with acute COVID-19. CDR3 sequence: CASSRQGNQPQHF. CDR3 coding DNA: TGTGCCAGCAGTCGACAGGGCAATCAGCCCCAGCATTTT.